The rows below give T cell receptor beta chains drawn from one sample of a study of T-cell memory formation after mild COVID-19. Each CDR3 protein is one row after TCRdb ran MiXCR on the 5' RACE reads. The sample has around 310,000 distinct CDR3 sequences, roughly 15% seen once; the top ten hold approximately 20%. The specimen sequenced was PBMCs or a T cell subset sorted from them (not recorded which). All receptors come from a man younger than 30 who had mild COVID-19 (a few samples of this study predate the infection). Cell type and time point are not known. Each CDR3 is given with its conserved first and last residue. Each record gives: J gene, CDR3 length, clone size, V gene, D gene, CDR3 DNA, CDR3 protein. The D gene is left open where the match is weak. Expanded clones are given a class, and other clones once, few, many or no size at all.

J gene: TRBJ1-5
CDR3 length: 13
clone size: NA
V gene: TRBV19
D gene: TRBD1
CDR3 DNA: TGTGCCAGTAGTGCACAGGGGGCCCAGCCCCAGCATTTT
CDR3 protein: CASSAQGAQPQHF

J gene: TRBJ1-5
CDR3 length: 17
clone size: few
V gene: TRBV20-1
D gene: NA
CDR3 DNA: TGCAGTGCTAGAGATCAACGGGGGATCCCCTCCAATCAGCCCCAGCATTTT
CDR3 protein: CSARDQRGIPSNQPQHF

J gene: TRBJ2-3
CDR3 length: 15
clone size: NA
V gene: TRBV9
D gene: NA
CDR3 DNA: TGTGCCAGCAGTCCCCGGGTTGGGGGCACAGATACGCAGTATTTT
CDR3 protein: CASSPRVGGTDTQYF

J gene: TRBJ2-7
CDR3 length: 15
clone size: few
V gene: TRBV7-3
D gene: NA
CDR3 DNA: TGTGCCAGCAGCTTATCCCCGGCGGCCCCCTACGAGCAGTACTTC
CDR3 protein: CASSLSPAAPYEQYF

J gene: TRBJ1-6
CDR3 length: 15
clone size: few
V gene: TRBV9
D gene: NA
CDR3 DNA: TGTGCCAGCAGCCCCTTCGGGGGCTATAATTCACCCCTCCACTTT
CDR3 protein: CASSPFGGYNSPLHF

J gene: TRBJ1-2
CDR3 length: 14
clone size: NA
V gene: TRBV15
D gene: TRBD1
CDR3 DNA: TGTGCCACCACCCGGACGACAGGGAACTATGGCTACACCTTC
CDR3 protein: CATTRTTGNYGYTF

J gene: TRBJ1-2
CDR3 length: 12
clone size: once
V gene: TRBV29-1
D gene: NA
CDR3 DNA: TGCAGCGTTGGTGAATCTAACTATGGCTACACCTTC
CDR3 protein: CSVGESNYGYTF

J gene: TRBJ2-7
CDR3 length: 15
clone size: NA
V gene: TRBV20-1
D gene: TRBD1
CDR3 DNA: TGCAGTGCTAGAGACCCCGGACAGGGAGACGCCGAGCAGTACTTC
CDR3 protein: CSARDPGQGDAEQYF

J gene: TRBJ2-7
CDR3 length: 15
clone size: few
V gene: TRBV5-1
D gene: NA
CDR3 DNA: TGCGCCAGCAGCCCTGTAGGACAGAGTTTCTACGAGCAGTACTTC
CDR3 protein: CASSPVGQSFYEQYF

J gene: TRBJ1-1
CDR3 length: 16
clone size: few
V gene: TRBV20-1
D gene: NA
CDR3 DNA: TGCAGTGCTAAGGACAGCCATAATCCCTTGAACACTGAAGCTTTCTTT
CDR3 protein: CSAKDSHNPLNTEAFF

J gene: TRBJ2-2
CDR3 length: 17
clone size: many
V gene: TRBV6-5
D gene: NA
CDR3 DNA: NA
CDR3 protein: CASSYSPAGRTRGSCFF

J gene: TRBJ1-1
CDR3 length: 13
clone size: few
V gene: TRBV6-2/TRBV6-3
D gene: NA
CDR3 DNA: TGTGCCAGCAGTTACAGGTACAACACTGAAGCTTTCTTT
CDR3 protein: CASSYRYNTEAFF

J gene: TRBJ1-6
CDR3 length: 15
clone size: once
V gene: TRBV6-5
D gene: TRBD1
CDR3 DNA: TGTGCCAGCAGCTCACCCAGACAGGGGCGGTCACCCCTCCACTTT
CDR3 protein: CASSSPRQGRSPLHF

J gene: TRBJ2-2
CDR3 length: 17
clone size: NA
V gene: TRBV29-1
D gene: NA
CDR3 DNA: TGCAGCGTTGTTTTTTCGCGCAGGGGTAGAAACACCGGGGAGCTGTTTTTT
CDR3 protein: CSVVFSRRGRNTGELFF

J gene: TRBJ1-2
CDR3 length: 17
clone size: NA
V gene: TRBV10-3
D gene: TRBD1
CDR3 DNA: TGTGCCATCAGTGAGCTAAAGACAGGGTTATGGGACTATGGCTACACCTTC
CDR3 protein: CAISELKTGLWDYGYTF

J gene: TRBJ2-2
CDR3 length: 13
clone size: NA
V gene: TRBV7-7
D gene: TRBD1
CDR3 DNA: TGTGCTAGCAGCTTGATCAGGGGGAGGGAGCTGTTTTTT
CDR3 protein: CASSLIRGRELFF

J gene: TRBJ2-7
CDR3 length: 14
clone size: many
V gene: TRBV12-3/TRBV12-4
D gene: TRBD1
CDR3 DNA: TGTGCCAGCAGTCCTGGACAGGGGATGGACGAGCAGTACTTC
CDR3 protein: CASSPGQGMDEQYF

J gene: TRBJ1-2
CDR3 length: 15
clone size: few
V gene: TRBV6-2/TRBV6-3
D gene: NA
CDR3 DNA: TGTGCCAGCAGGACCGTCCAGGGAGACAACTATGGCTACACCTTC
CDR3 protein: CASRTVQGDNYGYTF

J gene: TRBJ2-1
CDR3 length: 15
clone size: few
V gene: TRBV24-1
D gene: NA
CDR3 DNA: TGTGCCACCAGTGATTCGGTTGGCTCCTACAATGAGCAGTTCTTC
CDR3 protein: CATSDSVGSYNEQFF

J gene: TRBJ2-6
CDR3 length: 16
clone size: few
V gene: TRBV12-3/TRBV12-4
D gene: NA
CDR3 DNA: TGTGCCAGCAGTTTTGGGAAGATCTTAGGGGCCAACGTCCTGACTTTC
CDR3 protein: CASSFGKILGANVLTF

J gene: TRBJ2-3
CDR3 length: 16
clone size: NA
V gene: TRBV5-1
D gene: TRBD2
CDR3 DNA: TGCGCCAGCAGCTTAGGAGCTAGCGGGATCACAGATACGCAGTATTTT
CDR3 protein: CASSLGASGITDTQYF

J gene: TRBJ2-7
CDR3 length: 13
clone size: few
V gene: TRBV29-1
D gene: NA
CDR3 DNA: TGCAGCGTTGTCCTGGGGGCACACTACGAGCAGTACTTC
CDR3 protein: CSVVLGAHYEQYF

J gene: TRBJ1-6
CDR3 length: 14
clone size: NA
V gene: TRBV7-2
D gene: NA
CDR3 DNA: TGTGCCAGCACCTGGCTTGTTCAGAATTCACCCCTCCACTTT
CDR3 protein: CASTWLVQNSPLHF

J gene: TRBJ1-1
CDR3 length: 15
clone size: NA
V gene: TRBV24-1
D gene: NA
CDR3 DNA: TGTGCCACCAGTGATTCCGGGCAAGGGGGGACTGAAGCTTTCTTT
CDR3 protein: CATSDSGQGGTEAFF

J gene: TRBJ2-4
CDR3 length: 15
clone size: NA
V gene: TRBV11-1
D gene: NA
CDR3 DNA: TGTGCCAGCAGCTTCCAGGGGGGGGCAGTGGACATTCAGTACTTC
CDR3 protein: CASSFQGGAVDIQYF

J gene: TRBJ2-5
CDR3 length: 16
clone size: few
V gene: TRBV7-2
D gene: TRBD2
CDR3 DNA: TGTGCCAGCAGCAAGACTAGCGGGGCGGGGCAAGAGACCCAGTACTTC
CDR3 protein: CASSKTSGAGQETQYF

J gene: TRBJ1-2
CDR3 length: 13
clone size: few
V gene: TRBV7-2
D gene: NA
CDR3 DNA: TGTGCCAGCAGCGCGGGACACGACTATGGCTACACCTTC
CDR3 protein: CASSAGHDYGYTF

J gene: TRBJ2-1
CDR3 length: 13
clone size: NA
V gene: TRBV19
D gene: TRBD2
CDR3 DNA: TGTGCCAGTAGCAGGACTAGGGTGGATGAGCAGTTCTTC
CDR3 protein: CASSRTRVDEQFF

J gene: TRBJ2-5
CDR3 length: 15
clone size: NA
V gene: TRBV6-1
D gene: TRBD2
CDR3 DNA: TGTGCCAGCTGCAGAACTAGCGGGGGGGCCGAGACCCAGTACTTC
CDR3 protein: CASCRTSGGAETQYF

J gene: TRBJ1-2
CDR3 length: 16
clone size: NA
V gene: TRBV12-3/TRBV12-4
D gene: TRBD1
CDR3 DNA: TGTGCCAGCAGTTTCCCACAGGGGACCCACGGGAGTGGCTACACCTTC
CDR3 protein: CASSFPQGTHGSGYTF

J gene: TRBJ1-5
CDR3 length: 15
clone size: NA
V gene: TRBV4-3
D gene: NA
CDR3 DNA: TGCGCCAGCAGCCAAGAACTTGGGTGGCGGCAGCCCCAGCATTTT
CDR3 protein: CASSQELGWRQPQHF

J gene: TRBJ2-5
CDR3 length: 15
clone size: few
V gene: TRBV5-1
D gene: TRBD1
CDR3 DNA: TGCGCCAGCAGCCCGTTAATAGGACAGGGAGAGACCCAGTACTTC
CDR3 protein: CASSPLIGQGETQYF

J gene: TRBJ1-6
CDR3 length: 13
clone size: few
V gene: TRBV2
D gene: NA
CDR3 DNA: TGTGCCAGCGGTGGACGGCCCGATTCACCCCTCCACTTT
CDR3 protein: CASGGRPDSPLHF

J gene: TRBJ2-1
CDR3 length: 15
clone size: many
V gene: TRBV10-3
D gene: TRBD1
CDR3 DNA: TGTGCCATCAGTGAGCTAGGGACAGCTAGAAATGAGCAGTTCTTC
CDR3 protein: CAISELGTARNEQFF

J gene: TRBJ2-3
CDR3 length: 14
clone size: few
V gene: TRBV4-2
D gene: TRBD2
CDR3 DNA: TGTGCCAGCAGCCCCGGACTAGCGGTTGATACGCAGTATTTT
CDR3 protein: CASSPGLAVDTQYF

J gene: TRBJ2-7
CDR3 length: 14
clone size: NA
V gene: TRBV5-1
D gene: NA
CDR3 DNA: TGCGCCAGCAGCTTGAGGGGTTCCCTCTACGAGCAGTACTTC
CDR3 protein: CASSLRGSLYEQYF

J gene: TRBJ1-1
CDR3 length: 17
clone size: few
V gene: TRBV7-9
D gene: TRBD1
CDR3 DNA: TGTGCCAGCAGCCCACGCTGGGTGACAGGGGTGAACACTGAAGCTTTCTTT
CDR3 protein: CASSPRWVTGVNTEAFF

J gene: TRBJ1-1
CDR3 length: 13
clone size: NA
V gene: TRBV6-2/TRBV6-3
D gene: NA
CDR3 DNA: TGTGCCAGCAGTTACTCACGGGGGGCTGAAGCTTTCTTT
CDR3 protein: CASSYSRGAEAFF

J gene: TRBJ1-2
CDR3 length: 15
clone size: NA
V gene: TRBV4-1
D gene: NA
CDR3 DNA: TGCGCCAGCAGCCAAGGTGACATCCCCCTCTATGGCTACACCTTC
CDR3 protein: CASSQGDIPLYGYTF

J gene: TRBJ2-5
CDR3 length: 14
clone size: NA
V gene: TRBV12-3/TRBV12-4
D gene: TRBD1
CDR3 DNA: TGTGCCAGCAATCAGGGACAGTTTCAAGAGACCCAGTACTTC
CDR3 protein: CASNQGQFQETQYF

J gene: TRBJ1-2
CDR3 length: 15
clone size: few
V gene: TRBV7-2
D gene: NA
CDR3 DNA: TGTGCCAGCAGCCCCGAAGGTCGGCAGGGACACGGCTACACCTTC
CDR3 protein: CASSPEGRQGHGYTF

J gene: TRBJ2-1
CDR3 length: 13
clone size: few
V gene: TRBV15
D gene: TRBD1
CDR3 DNA: TGTGCCCTCGGGACAGGGTTCTACAATGAGCAGTTCTTC
CDR3 protein: CALGTGFYNEQFF

J gene: TRBJ1-1
CDR3 length: 13
clone size: NA
V gene: TRBV20-1
D gene: NA
CDR3 DNA: TGCAGCGAGGGGCTAATCGGACTCACTGAAGCTTTCTTT
CDR3 protein: CSEGLIGLTEAFF

J gene: TRBJ2-1
CDR3 length: 15
clone size: NA
V gene: TRBV12-3/TRBV12-4
D gene: TRBD2
CDR3 DNA: TGTGCCAGCAACCCGGGACTAGCCGCCTACAATGAGCAGTTCTTC
CDR3 protein: CASNPGLAAYNEQFF

J gene: TRBJ2-3
CDR3 length: 17
clone size: NA
V gene: TRBV4-1
D gene: TRBD2
CDR3 DNA: TGCGCCAGCAGCCATCGCGGGGGGGCGGTTGGCACAGATACGCAGTATTTT
CDR3 protein: CASSHRGGAVGTDTQYF

J gene: TRBJ2-5
CDR3 length: 12
clone size: medium-sized
V gene: TRBV2
D gene: NA
CDR3 DNA: TGTGCCAGCAGAAACGCCCAAGAGACCCAGTACTTC
CDR3 protein: CASRNAQETQYF

J gene: TRBJ2-3
CDR3 length: 14
clone size: NA
V gene: TRBV25-1
D gene: TRBD2
CDR3 DNA: TGTGCCAGCAGTTCACGGGAGGGCACAGATACGCAGTATTTT
CDR3 protein: CASSSREGTDTQYF

J gene: TRBJ2-2
CDR3 length: 16
clone size: few
V gene: TRBV7-9
D gene: NA
CDR3 DNA: TGTGCCAGCAGCTTAGTTCTCGGGGGCCGTAGCGGGGAGCTGTTTTTT
CDR3 protein: CASSLVLGGRSGELFF

J gene: TRBJ2-1
CDR3 length: 18
clone size: NA
V gene: TRBV7-2
D gene: TRBD2
CDR3 DNA: TGTGCCAGCAGCTTAGGACCCACTGACGGGGGGGCCTGGGATGAGCAGTTCTTC
CDR3 protein: CASSLGPTDGGAWDEQFF

J gene: TRBJ2-7
CDR3 length: 13
clone size: NA
V gene: TRBV4-1
D gene: NA
CDR3 DNA: TGCGCCAGCAGCCAAGGGGAGCCCTACGAGCAGTACTTC
CDR3 protein: CASSQGEPYEQYF

J gene: TRBJ2-7
CDR3 length: 11
clone size: NA
V gene: TRBV6-2/TRBV6-3
D gene: NA
CDR3 DNA: TGTGCCAGCAGTCCTATGACAGAGCAGTACTTC
CDR3 protein: CASSPMTEQYF

J gene: TRBJ2-2
CDR3 length: 15
clone size: few
V gene: TRBV12-3/TRBV12-4
D gene: TRBD1
CDR3 DNA: TGTGCCAGCAGGCGAACAGGGGTTAACGCCGGGGAGCTGTTTTTT
CDR3 protein: CASRRTGVNAGELFF

J gene: TRBJ2-4
CDR3 length: 13
clone size: few
V gene: TRBV12-3/TRBV12-4
D gene: NA
CDR3 DNA: TGTGCCAGCACCGGGACAACCAAAAACATTCAGTACTTC
CDR3 protein: CASTGTTKNIQYF

J gene: TRBJ2-3
CDR3 length: 13
clone size: NA
V gene: TRBV2
D gene: NA
CDR3 DNA: TGTGCCAGCAGTGAAGCGCCCAACTTTTATCGGTATTTT
CDR3 protein: CASSEAPNFYRYF

J gene: TRBJ2-2
CDR3 length: 16
clone size: few
V gene: TRBV11-2
D gene: TRBD1
CDR3 DNA: TGTGCCAGCAGCGCAAGGGGGCAGCTAAACACCGGGGAGCTGTTTTTT
CDR3 protein: CASSARGQLNTGELFF

J gene: TRBJ2-3
CDR3 length: 14
clone size: few
V gene: TRBV5-4
D gene: NA
CDR3 DNA: TGTGCCAGCAGACGGGACCGAAGCACAGATACGCAGTATTTT
CDR3 protein: CASRRDRSTDTQYF

J gene: TRBJ2-5
CDR3 length: 15
clone size: few
V gene: TRBV6-5
D gene: NA
CDR3 DNA: TGTGCCAGCAGTTACTCAATCGGACCCGCAGTGGCCCAGTACTTC
CDR3 protein: CASSYSIGPAVAQYF